One and the same sample provided the 24 T cell receptor beta chains below, sequenced in a study of beta chain features in type 1 diabetes. Isolated RNA was reverse transcribed in full, so expressed TCRB transcripts were sequenced. The assay was immunoSEQ multiplex PCR, and TCRdb's table has in-frame clones only and misses some. The sample has around 300,000 clones, about 14% seen once; the top ten hold around 7%. The source material was central memory CD4+ T cells from blood. These TCRs come from a man aged 25-45 years in good health.

The J gene is TRBJ1-3, the V gene TRBV6-6; D gene uncertain. CDR1 and CDR2 (germline): MNHNY, SVGAGI (reference sequence). This CDR3 is built from 14 residues. The ends were cut back, 3 bases at V and 4 bases at J, with 10 bases in the middle. DNA of the CDR3: TGTGCCAGCAGTTATACAGTCGGAGGAAACACCATATATTTT. Translating gives CASSYTVGGNTIYF.

This clone was detected many times. The genes are TRBV4-1 and TRBJ2-5; 8 bases are shared with TRBD2. J lost 4 bases, V lost 3 bases, and 7 bases had no gene match. CDR1 MGHRA and CDR2 YSYEKL come from the germline V gene. The CDR3 is 15 residues long. The CDR3 DNA reads TGCGCCAGCAGCCACGGAGCGGGGGACGGAGAGACCCAGTACTTC. This translates into CASSHGAGDGETQYF.

This clone appeared a few times. The chain employs TRBV7-3 and TRBJ2-1; no clear D. The germline V and J ends were trimmed by 5 bases and 3 bases, with 17 bases remaining between them. This CDR3 is built from 16 residues. Germline V CDR1 and CDR2: SGHTA, FQGTGA. CDR3 DNA sequence: TGTGCCAGCAGCGCCCCTAGGTCAATAGGCTACAATGAGCAGTTCTTC. Protein sequence: CASSAPRSIGYNEQFF.

This clone was observed a few times. The chain couples TRBV11-3 to TRBJ2-5, with D perhaps matching TRBD2 (6 bases). CDR1 and CDR2 from the germline V gene are SGHNT and YENEEA. The CDR3 length is 16 residues. Trimming took 5 bases from V and 1 from J, leaving 17 bases between them. As DNA, the CDR3 is TGTGCCAGCAGCCCCGGGGGAACAGCGACCCAAGAGACCCAGTACTTC. This gives the protein CASSPGGTATQETQYF.

The chain links TRBV4-1 to TRBJ1-4; TRBD1 might be the D (6 bases). CDR1 is MGHRA and CDR2 is YSYEKL in the germline V gene. The CDR3 consists of 14 residues. With 1 base removed from V and 8 bases from J, the gap between germline ends came to 11 bases. CDR3 in amino acids: CASSQGGGGEKLFF. The CDR3, as DNA: TGCGCCAGCAGCCAAGGAGGCGGGGGCGAAAAACTGTTTTTT.

This CDR3 reads CASSLLIPKRTVLLGYGYTF. In nucleotides, the CDR3 is TGTGCCAGCAGCTTGTTAATACCGAAAAGGACAGTCCTCCTTGGCTATGGCTACACCTTC. This rearrangement joins TRBV5-4 to TRBJ1-2; TRBD1 is a possible D gene (6 bases). V lost 1 base to trimming and J lost 4 bases, with 29 bases between them. The CDR3 contains 20 residues. Looked up from germline, CDR1 is SGHNT and CDR2 is YYREEE (reference sequence).

This clone has more than one count but fewer than ten. The chain carries TRBV5-1 and TRBJ2-1; tentative D call: TRBD2 (5 bases). The CDR3 spans 14 residues. V was cut by 7 bases and J by 8 bases, with 19 bases left in between. Germline V CDR1 and CDR2: SGHRS, YFSETQ. This CDR3 is CASSIQRGHDEQFF. Written as DNA, the CDR3 is TGCGCCAGCTCCATACAACGCGGGCATGATGAGCAGTTCTTC.

The J gene is TRBJ2-7, the V gene TRBV23-1; tentatively, D is TRBD1 (6 bases). TRBV23-1 is annotated as an ORF whose role is uncertain. V was trimmed by 3 bases and J by 4 bases, leaving 13 bases between them. The CDR3 covers 14 residues. The CDR3 nucleotides read TGCGCCAGCAGTCAGGACAGCCCCGGTTACGAGCAGTACGTC. Translated, it gives CASSQDSPGYEQYV.

CDR3 sequence (DNA): TGTGCCAGCAGCCAAGTGGGGAATGCCAAAAACATTCAGTACTTC. Its translation: CASSQVGNAKNIQYF. This sequence joins TRBV4-2 and TRBJ2-4; no firm D call. The CDR3 is 15 residues long. Germline CDR1 is LGHNA and CDR2 is YNFKEQ. The V and J ends lost 1 base and 1 base respectively, with 8 bases between them.

This clone came up a few times. V gene TRBV23-1 combines with J gene TRBJ2-3, with 7 bases identical to TRBD1. TRBV23-1 is labeled an ORF, and its function is uncertain. Trimming cost V 6 bases and J 1 base; bases outside gene matches: 19. CDR3 size: 19 residues. In DNA, the CDR3 is TGCGCCAGCAGGCCTAAACCGAAAACCAAGGGACAGCGCACAGATACGCAGTATTTT. Translation gives CASRPKPKTKGQRTDTQYF.

The V and J genes are TRBV7-7 and TRBJ2-4; 8 nucleotides align to TRBD1. This CDR3 contains 16 residues. Germline V lookup: CDR1 SSHAT, CDR2 FNYEAQ (reference sequence). With V trimmed by 5 bases and J by 2 bases, 8 bases remained unmatched. CDR3: CASSVRTGLTKNIQYF. CDR3 sequence (DNA): TGTGCCAGCAGCGTAAGGACAGGGCTTACCAAAAACATTCAGTACTTC.

The CDR3: CASSSPAGQYF. CDR3 nucleotides: TGTGCCAGCAGTTCCCCGGCCGGGCAGTACTTC. The chain combines TRBV6-5 with TRBJ2-7; D not resolved. The germline V and J ends were trimmed by 4 bases and 9 bases, with 10 bases remaining between them. This CDR3 has 11 amino acids. The germline V gene encodes CDR1 MNHEY and CDR2 SVGAGI.

V is TRBV6-5 and J is TRBJ1-4; D might be TRBD1 (5 bases). This CDR3 is built from 15 residues. CDR1 and CDR2 from the germline V gene are MNHEY and SVGAGI. The germline V and J ends were trimmed by 5 bases and 3 bases, with 13 bases remaining between them. CDR3: CASSLTVGPNEKLFF. The CDR3 DNA reads TGTGCCAGCAGTCTTACCGTGGGGCCTAATGAAAAACTGTTTTTT.

This clone was observed a handful of times. The rearrangement uses TRBV2 and TRBJ1-2; 8 nucleotides agree with TRBD1. The CDR3 loop spans 15 amino acids. Per the germline V gene, CDR1 is SNHLY and CDR2 is FYNNEI. Trimming at V came to 5 bases and at J to 5 bases, leaving 10 bases not matched to a gene. CDR3 loop: CASSSGTGGFYGYTF. In nucleotides, the CDR3 is TGTGCCAGCAGTTCCGGGACAGGAGGGTTTTATGGCTACACCTTC.

This clone was counted only a few times. The chain employs TRBV29-1 and TRBJ2-5; a possible D gene is TRBD2 (6 bases). Germline CDR1 and CDR2: SQVTM and ANQGSEA. V dropped 6 bases and J dropped 6 bases, with 11 bases sitting between them. This CDR3 region has 11 residues. For the CDR3, the DNA is TGCAGCGTCCTAGCGCTACAGACCCAGTACTTC. Encoded protein: CSVLALQTQYF.

This clone was observed a few times. The J gene is TRBJ2-1, the V gene TRBV7-2; no firm D call. Deletions cut 1 base from V and 12 bases from J, with 7 bases between. The germline CDR1 and CDR2 sequences are SGHTA and FQGNSA. The CDR3 is 11 residues long. The CDR3: CASSLDSAQFF. CDR3 in DNA: TGTGCCAGCAGCTTAGACAGCGCGCAGTTCTTC.

The CDR3 region is CSARGVSEAFF. The CDR3 bases are TGCAGTGCTAGAGGGGTCTCTGAAGCTTTCTTT. The V call is TRBV20-1, the J call TRBJ1-1; no reliable D call. V shed 1 base and J shed 6 bases, with 6 bases lying between them. The CDR3 has 11 residues. The germline gives CDR1 DFQATT, CDR2 SNEGSKA (reference sequence).

The rearrangement uses TRBV2 and TRBJ1-5; D might be TRBD1 (6 bases). Trimming took off 3 bases at V and 2 bases at J, with 11 bases between the two ends. Germline V gives CDR1 SNHLY, CDR2 FYNNEI. The CDR3 covers 15 residues. CDR3 DNA sequence: TGTGCCAGCAGTGAGATGGGACAAGGCAATCAGCCCCAGCATTTT. Translation: CASSEMGQGNQPQHF.

The chain uses TRBV5-1 and TRBJ1-5; D may be TRBD1 (6 bases). The CDR3 has 15 residues. V lost 0 bases to trimming and J lost 3 bases, with 10 bases between them. Germline V gene lookup returns CDR1 SGHRS and CDR2 YFSETQ. The chain's CDR3 is CASSLDGGPNQPQHF. DNA for the CDR3: TGCGCCAGCAGCTTGGATGGGGGCCCCAATCAGCCCCAGCATTTT.

This clone was counted ten times or more. The CDR3 coding sequence is TGCGCCAGCAGCCAAGGACTAGCGGCCTACAATGAGCAGTTCTTC. This sequence encodes CASSQGLAAYNEQFF. The chain joins TRBV4-3 to TRBJ2-1; TRBD2 agrees at 9 bases. In germline, CDR1 is LGHNA, CDR2 YSLEER. The CDR3 runs to 15 residues. J lost 2 bases, V lost 1 base, and 0 bases had no gene match.

The CDR3 reads CASSWGSGAGAYEQYV. CDR3 bases: TGTGCCAGCAGTTGGGGGTCTGGGGCAGGCGCCTACGAGCAGTACGTC. The chain is built from TRBV6-5 and TRBJ2-7; D tentatively fits TRBD1 or TRBD2 (5 bases each). The germline V and J ends were trimmed by 4 bases and 2 bases, with 18 bases remaining between them. The CDR3 is 16 residues long. Germline assignment: CDR1 MNHEY and CDR2 SVGAGI.

The gene calls are TRBV4-3 and TRBJ1-1, with 10 bases lining up with TRBD1. Germline V gene lookup returns CDR1 LGHNA and CDR2 YSLEER. The CDR3 runs 16 residues. With V trimmed by 5 bases and J by 0 bases, 6 bases remained unmatched. The CDR3 bases are TGCGCCAGCAGCTTTCGACAGGGGGCTTTGAACACTGAAGCTTTCTTT. It yields the protein CASSFRQGALNTEAFF.

There are many counts of this clone. The chain recombines TRBV7-9 with TRBJ2-5, with a possible D match to TRBD1 (6 bases). Germline CDR1 SEHNR, CDR2 FQNEAQ (reference sequence). The CDR3 consists of 15 residues. Trimming cost V 5 bases and J 9 bases, with 22 bases left between them. CDR3 sequence (DNA): TGTGCCAGCAGCCCTCTGGGGACACCCTTCCGGTCCCAGTACTTC. This encodes CASSPLGTPFRSQYF.

This clone was recorded a few times. The rearrangement uses TRBV7-2 and TRBJ2-1, with D maybe TRBD1 (6 bases). V lost 7 bases and J lost 2, with 12 bases in between. Germline V gives CDR1 SGHTA, CDR2 FQGNSA. This CDR3 region has 14 residues. CDR3 bases: TGTGCCAGCACCAGCAGACAGGCCTACAATGAGCAGTTCTTC. Residues: CASTSRQAYNEQFF.